This T cell receptor (beta chain) was found in a study of vaccination effects on CD4 cells after COVID-19. Isolating CD4+ T cells followed roughly ten days of culture. IL-2 medium was substituted for half the medium on days 3 and 7. TCRdb's table, derived via immunoSEQ multiplex PCR, lists solely in-frame clones and lacks some. Counted here are 70,000 or so clones, around 77% occurring once; the ten biggest clones make up under 2.5%. Germline lookup yields CDR1 MNHNY and CDR2 SVGAGI (reference sequence). The CDR3 covers 12 residues. With 6 bases clipped from V and 9 bases from J, the junction kept 5 bases outside the gene matches. Study-level findings and limits: Infection- and vaccine-induced clones contracted markedly late after vaccination.

This clone was seen only once. Its target is unknown. Sample: CD4+ T cells from PBMCs cultured without peptide, taken before COVID-19 vaccination. The TCR sequence derives from a human donor who received a COVID-19 vaccine. The chain recombines TRBV6-6 with TRBJ1-5; 7 positions agree with TRBD1. CDR3 sequence: CASRTPGGPQHF. The DNA for the CDR3 is TGTGCCAGCAGAACTCCAGGGGGGCCCCAGCATTTT.